Below are 26 T cell receptor beta chains sequenced from a single sample in a study of cytomegalovirus exposure and HLA in healthy donors. PCR was performed using 60 Vbeta and 13 Jbeta primers. Sequencing was performed with immunoSEQ multiplex PCR; in TCRdb, only in-frame clones are kept and a portion is missing. The sample consists of roughly 100,000 clones, around 85% of them appearing once. The sequenced sample was PBMCs. Receptors originate from a man aged 30 to 39 in good health and CMV-seronegative.

The chain recombines TRBV10-3 with TRBJ1-4, with D perhaps TRBD1 (5 bases). Germline-derived CDR1 and CDR2 are ENHRY and SYGVKD. Trimming removed 3 bases at V and 13 bases at J, with 15 bases between. The CDR3 is 13 amino acids. Here the CDR3 DNA reads TGTGCCATCAGTGACAGACAAAGGGGTAGACTGTTTTTT. It specifies CAISDRQRGRLFF.

The rearrangement joins TRBV4-1 to TRBJ2-1; maybe TRBD1 (5 bases). There are 16 residues in the CDR3. CDR1 is MGHRA, CDR2 YSYEKL, per germline. Trimming shortened V by 0 bases and J by 5 bases, and 14 bases separated the two germline ends. The CDR3 DNA follows: TGCGCCAGCAGCCAAGAAGGGGCAGGGCTGGACAATGAGCAGTTCTTC. It specifies CASSQEGAGLDNEQFF.

The chain carries TRBV14 and TRBJ2-5; D is perhaps TRBD1 (6 bases). The CDR3 runs to 15 residues. Trimming pared 0 bases from V and 4 bases from J, leaving 12 bases between. The germline V gene encodes CDR1 SGHDN and CDR2 FVKESK. The CDR3 reads CASSQDRFRGETQYF. CDR3 nucleotides: TGTGCCAGCAGCCAAGATCGATTCAGGGGAGAGACCCAGTACTTC.

This clone appeared once. The chain links TRBV5-1 to TRBJ2-7; the match to TRBD1 covers 9 bases. After removal of 3 bases from V and 7 bases from J, the junction contained 17 bases not matched to a gene. This CDR3 is 17 amino acids long. CDR1 SGHRS and CDR2 YFSETQ come from the germline V gene. CDR3 sequence: CASSSRRPGQGVGEQYF. The CDR3 region has the DNA TGCGCCAGCAGCTCAAGAAGGCCGGGACAGGGTGTGGGGGAGCAGTACTTC.

This clone has only a few counts. The rearrangement uses TRBV6-6 and TRBJ2-3, with TRBD1 matching over 9 bases. This CDR3 spans 14 amino acids. V trimming: 8 bases; J trimming: 1 base; junction bases outside the gene matches: 4. The germline gives CDR1 MNHNY, CDR2 SVGAGI (reference sequence). The CDR3 region has the DNA TGTGCCAGCCTCCGGGACAGGGGCACAGATACGCAGTATTTT. Residues: CASLRDRGTDTQYF.

With regard to this clone: Compared with germline, one end of the junction differs, possibly owing to a read error. The chain uses TRBV7-9 and TRBJ2-1, with unresolved D. The germline gives CDR1 SEHNR, CDR2 FQNEAQ (reference sequence). The CDR3 is 14 residues long. DNA of the CDR3: TGTGCCAGCAGCGTGGCAGGCTCCGACAATGAGCAGTTCTTC. Its protein product is CASSVAGSDNEQFF. The complete variable domain, with remaining parts taken from reference TRBV7-9 and TRBJ2-1, reads DTGVSQNPRHKITKRGQNVTFRCDPISEHNRLYWYRQTLGQGPEFLTYFQNEAQLEKSRLLSDRFSAERPKGSFSTLEIQRTEQGDSAMYLCASSVAGSDNEQFFGPGTRLTVL.

The rearrangement links TRBV18 to TRBJ2-1, with TRBD2 matching over 14 bases. The V gene end was trimmed by 5 bases and the J gene end by 3 bases; junction bases not matched to a gene: 9. The germline CDR1 and CDR2 sequences are KGHSH and LQKENI. This CDR3 comprises 18 residues. In DNA, the CDR3 is TGTGCCAGCTCATCTGTGGGACTAGCGGGAGTGATCTACAATGAGCAGTTCTTC. Translated, it gives CASSSVGLAGVIYNEQFF. Complete variable domain (other parts from reference TRBV18 and TRBJ2-1): NAGVMQNPRHLVRRRGQEARLRCSPMKGHSHVYWYRQLPEEGLKFMVYLQKENIIDESGMPKERFSAEFPKEGPSILRIQQVVRGDSAAYFCASSSVGLAGVIYNEQFFGPGTRLTVL.

The V gene is TRBV18, the J gene TRBJ2-7; a possible D gene is TRBD1 (5 bases). There are 13 residues in the CDR3. Trimming removed 3 bases at V and 5 bases at J, with 11 bases between. Per germline, CDR1 KGHSH and CDR2 LQKENI. The CDR3 spells CASSPMDMNEQYF. CDR3 coding DNA: TGTGCCAGCTCACCCATGGACATGAACGAGCAGTACTTC.

The chain is built from TRBV15 and TRBJ1-6, with 8 bases that match TRBD1. The CDR3 totals 17 residues. Germline V lookup: CDR1 LNHNV, CDR2 YYDKDF (reference sequence). The V gene end was trimmed by 5 bases and the J gene end by 6 bases; junction bases not matched to a gene: 12. The CDR3 nucleotides are TGTGCCACCAGCGGGGACCAGGGGGCTCTTACTAATTCACCCCTCCACTTT. Translating it yields CATSGDQGALTNSPLHF.

CDR3 DNA sequence: TGTGCCAGCAGCGCGGGTTTAACCGGGGAGCTGTTTTTT. Protein: CASSAGLTGELFF. The chain employs TRBV14 and TRBJ2-2; D possibly corresponds to TRBD2 (5 bases). Germline loops: CDR1 SGHDN, CDR2 FVKESK. This CDR3 is 13 amino acids long. V gave up 5 bases and J gave up 5 bases, with 9 bases separating them.

The sample holds one count of this clone. The gene calls are TRBV5-1 and TRBJ2-7; a weak D match, TRBD2 (5 bases). Germline values: CDR1 SGHRS, CDR2 YFSETQ. V shed 0 bases and J shed 6 bases, with 13 bases lying between them. This CDR3 comprises 14 residues. The CDR3 reads CASSLVGGSAEQYF. CDR3 sequence (DNA): TGCGCCAGCAGCTTGGTGGGCGGGTCAGCCGAGCAGTACTTC.

The genes are TRBV19 and TRBJ1-5, with 9 bases lining up with TRBD1. Germline loops: CDR1 LNHDA, CDR2 SQIVND (reference sequence). The trim removed 5 bases at V and 4 bases at J, leaving 6 bases unmatched. CDR3 length: 15 residues. The CDR3 region is CASSQGTGRNQPQHF. The CDR3 DNA follows: TGTGCCAGTAGTCAGGGGACAGGGCGGAATCAGCCCCAGCATTTT.

J is TRBJ1-2 and V is TRBV6-1; 8 bases are shared with TRBD1. The V gene end was trimmed by 1 base and the J gene end by 7 bases; junction bases not matched to a gene: 17. From germline, CDR1 is MNHNS and CDR2 SASEGT. This CDR3 has 18 amino acids. In nucleotides, the CDR3 is TGTGCCAGCAGTGAAGACATACCGGCGGACAGGGTTAGGGGTGGCTACACCTTC. Its translation is CASSEDIPADRVRGGYTF.

The chain carries TRBV20-1 and TRBJ1-1; no definite D call. The CDR3 loop spans 11 amino acids. Looked up from germline, CDR1 is DFQATT and CDR2 is SNEGSKA (reference sequence). With 5 bases removed from V and 7 bases from J, the gap between germline ends came to 11 bases. As DNA, the CDR3 is TGCAGTGCTTCCCAGAACGATGAAGCTTTCTTT. Protein sequence: CSASQNDEAFF.

This clone came up a few times. DNA of the CDR3: TGTGCCAGCAGCCAAACAGGGGGCACTGAAGCTTTCTTT. It encodes CASSQTGGTEAFF. The chain uses TRBV14 and TRBJ1-1, with TRBD1 identical over 8 bases. CDR3 size: 13 residues. The germline V gene has CDR1 SGHDN and CDR2 FVKESK. The V gene end was trimmed by 2 bases and the J gene end by 4 bases; junction bases not matched to a gene: 0.

This clone was recorded only once. The V and J genes are TRBV28 and TRBJ1-1, with 7 nucleotides matching TRBD1. The V gene's germline CDR1 is MDHEN and CDR2 SYDVKM. V dropped 5 bases and J dropped 3; count of bases not matched to a gene: 6. There are 14 residues in the CDR3. CDR3 protein: CASSRDRAYTEAFF. The CDR3 DNA reads as TGTGCCAGCAGTCGTGACAGGGCCTACACTGAAGCTTTCTTT.

The rearrangement uses TRBV7-8 and TRBJ1-4, with a possible D match to TRBD1 (5 bases). Trimming cost V 5 bases and J 8 bases, with 15 bases left between them. Germline V gene data show CDR1 as SGHVS and CDR2 as FQNEAQ. CDR3 size: 14 residues. The CDR3 DNA is TGTGCCAGCAGCCAGAGAGGCAGGGAAGAAAAACTGTTTTTT. It yields the protein CASSQRGREEKLFF. The variable domain in full, with the rest retrieved from reference TRBV7-8 and TRBJ1-4, is GAGVSQSPRYKVAKRGQDVALRCDPISGHVSLFWYQQALGQGPEFLTYFQNEAQLDKSGLPSDRFFAERPEGSVSTLKIQRTQQEDSAVYLCASSQRGREEKLFFGSGTQLSVL.

V is TRBV9 and J is TRBJ2-1; D is uncertain. The CDR3 totals 16 residues. The V end was cut by 0 bases, the J end by 2 bases, with 12 bases between. The germline V gene has CDR1 SGDLS and CDR2 YYNGEE. CDR3 sequence reads: CASSVVAPSPYNEQFF. DNA of the CDR3: TGTGCCAGCAGCGTAGTGGCCCCGTCCCCCTACAATGAGCAGTTCTTC. The variable domain in full, with the rest retrieved from reference TRBV9 and TRBJ2-1, is DSGVTQTPKHLITATGQRVTLRCSPRSGDLSVYWYQQSLDQGLQFLIQYYNGEERAKGNILERFSAQQFPDLHSELNLSSLELGDSALYFCASSVVAPSPYNEQFFGPGTRLTVL.

The chain has TRBV7-9 and TRBJ2-7; possible D gene TRBD1, 5 bases. V lost 4 bases and J 2 bases, leaving 12 bases between the germline ends. Germline loops: CDR1 SEHNR, CDR2 FQNEAQ (reference sequence). The CDR3 has 14 amino acids. CDR3 loop: CASSSPTVTYEQYF. DNA of the CDR3: TGTGCCAGCAGCTCCCCGACAGTAACCTACGAGCAGTACTTC.

The chain is built from TRBV29-1 and TRBJ2-7; 7 nucleotides align to TRBD1. CDR3 length equals 14 residues. Germline V lookup: CDR1 SQVTM, CDR2 ANQGSEA. J lost 4 bases, V lost 3 bases, and 9 bases had no gene match. The CDR3 region has the DNA TGCAGCGTTGAGTTCGCAGGGGGAGTGTACGAGCAGTACTTC. Translation gives CSVEFAGGVYEQYF.

This clone was seen only a few times. In DNA, the CDR3 is TGTGCCTGGAGCCGCGACAAGGATGGCTACACCTTC. This encodes CAWSRDKDGYTF. The chain carries TRBV30 and TRBJ1-2; the D is unclear. The germline V gene encodes CDR1 GTSNPN and CDR2 SVGIG (reference sequence). V was trimmed by 3 bases and J by 6 bases, leaving 11 bases between them. The length of the CDR3 is 12 residues.

V is TRBV5-1 and J is TRBJ2-7; 7 nucleotides align to TRBD1. The V and J ends lost 0 bases and 3 bases, in that order; junction bases with no gene match: 6. The CDR3 runs to 15 residues. The germline V gene has CDR1 SGHRS and CDR2 YFSETQ. The DNA of the CDR3 is TGCGCCAGCAGCTTGGGCCAGGGGGTTGACTACGAGCAGTACTTC. Translated, it gives CASSLGQGVDYEQYF.

The chain couples TRBV5-1 to TRBJ2-5; 8 bases align to TRBD2. V gave up 5 bases and J gave up 5 bases; unmatched junction bases: 8. The CDR3 is 14 amino acids. CDR1 is SGHRS, CDR2 YFSETQ, per germline. CDR3 in DNA: TGCGCCAGCAGTCGGGCGGGGGGCGTTGAGACCCAGTACTTC. It codes for CASSRAGGVETQYF.

V and J are TRBV30 and TRBJ1-1, with 11 bases identical to TRBD1. The CDR3 contains 14 residues. Germline values: CDR1 GTSNPN, CDR2 SVGIG (reference sequence). V lost 0 bases and J lost 7; bases outside the gene matches: 4. This CDR3 reads CAWSVDGTGGEAFF. The CDR3 nucleotides read TGTGCCTGGAGTGTGGACGGGACAGGGGGTGAAGCTTTCTTT.

The gene calls are TRBV11-2 and TRBJ2-7; TRBD2 matches 14 bases. The CDR3 length is 17 residues. Germline lookup yields CDR1 SGHAT and CDR2 FQNNGV. Trimming cost V 5 bases and J 5 bases; bases outside gene matches: 11. The CDR3 loop is CASSPPTSGRAWNEQYF. The CDR3 DNA follows: TGTGCCAGCAGCCCGCCGACTAGCGGGAGGGCCTGGAACGAGCAGTACTTC.

The CDR3 sequence is CASSSNNRAQPQHF. The CDR3, as DNA: TGTGCCAGCAGCTCGAACAACAGGGCTCAGCCCCAGCATTTT. V gene TRBV25-1 combines with J gene TRBJ1-5; weak D call: TRBD1 (6 bases). The CDR3 runs 14 residues. The germline V gene has CDR1 MGHDK and CDR2 SYGVNS. V was trimmed by 6 bases and J by 6 bases, leaving 15 bases between them.